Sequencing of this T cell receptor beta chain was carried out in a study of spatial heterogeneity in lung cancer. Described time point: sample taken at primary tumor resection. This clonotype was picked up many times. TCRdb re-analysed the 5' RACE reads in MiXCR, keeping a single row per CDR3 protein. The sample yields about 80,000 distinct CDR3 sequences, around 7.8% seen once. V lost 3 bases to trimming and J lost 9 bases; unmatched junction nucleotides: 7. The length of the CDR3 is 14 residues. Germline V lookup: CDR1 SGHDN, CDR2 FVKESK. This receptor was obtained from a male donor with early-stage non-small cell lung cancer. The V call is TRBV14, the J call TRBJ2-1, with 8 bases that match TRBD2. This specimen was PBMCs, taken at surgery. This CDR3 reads CASSQGGRIGEQFF. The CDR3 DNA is TGTGCCAGCAGCCAGGGCGGGAGGATAGGTGAGCAGTTCTTC.